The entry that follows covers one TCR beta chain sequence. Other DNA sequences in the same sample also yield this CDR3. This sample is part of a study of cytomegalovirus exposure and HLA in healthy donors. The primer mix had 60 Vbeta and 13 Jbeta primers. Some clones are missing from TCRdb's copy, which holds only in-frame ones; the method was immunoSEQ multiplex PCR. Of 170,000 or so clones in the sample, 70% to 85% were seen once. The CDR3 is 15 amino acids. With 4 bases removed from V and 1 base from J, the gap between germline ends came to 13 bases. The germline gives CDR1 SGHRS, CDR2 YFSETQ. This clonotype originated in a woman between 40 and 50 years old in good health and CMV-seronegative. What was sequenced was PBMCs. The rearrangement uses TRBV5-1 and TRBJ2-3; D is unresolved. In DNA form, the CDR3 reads TGCGCCAGCAGCCTAAGAGGCGTGGGCACAGATACGCAGTATTTT. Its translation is CASSLRGVGTDTQYF.